The 18 T cell receptor beta chains in this list originate from one sample, sequenced in a study of T cells after yellow fever vaccination. TCRdb re-called the 5' RACE reads with MiXCR, one entry per CDR3 protein. Of more than 95,000 distinct CDR3 sequences detected, around 7.7% appear once; the ten largest clones hold about 2.7%. Sequencing was performed on CD4+ T cells sorted from PBMCs, taken 10 days after the first yellow fever vaccination. The receptors shown here come from a man aged 18 to 29 who received the YFV17D yellow fever vaccine.

This clonotype was seen many times. The V gene is TRBV5-1, the J gene TRBJ2-1; D unclear. The CDR3 is 13 amino acids. V was shortened by 3 bases and J by 7 bases, with 11 bases between the two germline ends. Germline CDR1 is SGHRS and CDR2 is YFSETQ. CDR3 DNA sequence: TGCGCCAGCAGCTCACGAACCTCAAATGAGCAGTTCTTC. It yields the protein CASSSRTSNEQFF.

At least ten counts were recorded for this clonotype. The chain employs TRBV27 and TRBJ2-3; 8 nucleotides line up with TRBD1. This CDR3 has 14 residues. Germline-derived CDR1 and CDR2 are MNHEY and SMNVEV (reference sequence). The V segment lost 2 bases and the J segment 3 bases; nucleotides outside the gene matches: 1. This CDR3 is CASSLRDRTDTQYF. The CDR3 DNA is TGTGCCAGCAGTTTAAGGGACAGGACAGATACGCAGTATTTT.

At least ten counts were recorded for this clonotype. V usage is TRBV6-6 and J usage is TRBJ2-7; D is ambiguous. V shed 5 bases and J shed 0 bases, with 5 bases lying between them. This CDR3 has 12 residues. From germline, CDR1 is MNHNY and CDR2 SVGAGI (reference sequence). This CDR3 is CASSKTSYEQYV. The CDR3 bases are TGTGCCAGCAGTAAGACCTCCTACGAGCAGTACGTC.

The table lists this clonotype with many counts. The V gene is TRBV6-5, the J gene TRBJ1-4, with D perhaps TRBD1 (5 bases). Germline loops: CDR1 MNHEY, CDR2 SVGAGI. CDR3 length: 12 amino acids. Here the CDR3 reads CVSAGDGEKLFF. Here the CDR3 DNA reads TGTGTCAGTGCGGGGGACGGCGAAAAACTGTTTTTT.

This clonotype was detected ten times or more. V is TRBV7-8 and J is TRBJ1-5; the D is unclear. Trimming removed 1 base from V and 7 bases from J, with 8 bases in between. Germline assignment: CDR1 SGHVS and CDR2 FQNEAQ. The CDR3 covers 13 residues. The CDR3 DNA follows: TGTGCCAGCAGCTTAGTCGATTACCAGCCCCAGCATTTT. This translates into CASSLVDYQPQHF. Drawing the rest from reference TRBV7-8 and TRBJ1-5, the complete variable domain is GAGVSQSPRYKVAKRGQDVALRCDPISGHVSLFWYQQALGQGPEFLTYFQNEAQLDKSGLPSDRFFAERPEGSVSTLKIQRTQQEDSAVYLCASSLVDYQPQHFGDGTRLSIL.

This clonotype was observed many times. The V and J genes are TRBV11-2 and TRBJ2-1; 11 nucleotides line up with TRBD2. Trimming took 5 bases from V and 6 from J; bases not matched to a gene: 15. Germline V lookup: CDR1 SGHAT, CDR2 FQNNGV. CDR3 length: 18 residues. CDR3: CASSARLAGRSSVNEQFF. The DNA of the CDR3 is TGTGCCAGCAGCGCTCGACTAGCGGGGAGGAGTTCGGTCAATGAGCAGTTCTTC.

This clonotype was seen many times. One end of the junction fails to match germline, which may point to a read error. The chain employs TRBV12-3 or TRBV12-4 and TRBJ2-1, with D unclear. The CDR3 runs 11 residues. This CDR3 reads CASSFYDEQFF. CDR3 nucleotide sequence: TGTGCCAGCAGTTTCTACGATGAGCAGTTCTTC.

In its sample, this clonotype was seen many times. The chain links TRBV7-2 to TRBJ1-2; 8 bases are shared with TRBD1. CDR3 length equals 19 residues. Germline V CDR1 and CDR2: SGHTA, FQGNSA. J lost 4 bases, V lost 6 bases, and 22 bases had no gene match. The CDR3 region has the DNA TGTGCCAGCAGTGCACCCTCCGGGACAGGAAAGGCGATTTTCTATGGCTACACCTTC. It yields the protein CASSAPSGTGKAIFYGYTF.

J is TRBJ1-3 and V is TRBV30; D remains ambiguous. There are 15 residues in the CDR3. Deletions cut 0 bases from V and 0 bases from J, with 9 bases between. CDR1 GTSNPN and CDR2 SVGIG come from the germline V gene (reference sequence). CDR3 protein: CAWSVRGISGNTIYF. DNA of the CDR3: TGTGCCTGGAGTGTACGTGGGATCTCTGGAAACACCATATATTTT.

In its sample, this clonotype was seen many times. The chain joins TRBV7-2 to TRBJ1-4, with a possible D match to TRBD1 (5 bases). The CDR3 is 14 residues long. V lost 5 bases and J lost 4, with 11 bases in between. The germline gives CDR1 SGHTA, CDR2 FQGNSA. The CDR3 sequence: CASSKDSNNEKLFF. CDR3 DNA: TGTGCCAGCAGCAAAGACAGTAATAATGAAAAACTGTTTTTT.

This clonotype was seen ten or more times. The chain joins TRBV19 to TRBJ2-7, with D perhaps being TRBD1 or TRBD2 (6 bases each). The germline V gene encodes CDR1 LNHDA and CDR2 SQIVND (reference sequence). The CDR3 has 14 amino acids. Between the trimmed V and J ends, which lost 3 bases and 1 base, there was a span of 10 bases. The CDR3 here is CASSMWGASYEQYF. CDR3 DNA: TGTGCCAGTAGTATGTGGGGGGCTTCCTACGAGCAGTACTTC. Combining the CDR3 with reference TRBV19 and TRBJ2-7 gives the whole variable domain DGGITQSPKYLFRKEGQNVTLSCEQNLNHDAMYWYRQDPGQGLRLIYYSQIVNDFQKGDIAEGYSVSREKKESFPLTVTSAQKNPTAFYLCASSMWGASYEQYFGPGTRLTVT.

The genes are TRBV3-1 and TRBJ2-7; either TRBD1 or TRBD2 may supply D (7 bases each). Germline V gene lookup returns CDR1 LGHDT and CDR2 YNNKEL (reference sequence). This CDR3 contains 15 residues. V was pared by 1 base and J by 7 bases, with 17 bases between. CDR3 sequence reads: CASSQAPGGAEEQYV. The CDR3 DNA is TGTGCCAGCAGCCAAGCCCCAGGGGGGGCGGAGGAGCAGTACGTC.

This clonotype was observed many times. V usage is TRBV12-3 or TRBV12-4 and J usage is TRBJ1-2; D is ambiguous. This CDR3 has 13 amino acids. V lost 5 bases, J lost 7 bases, and 14 bases lay in between. CDR3 residues: CASSGVQAAGYTF. The CDR3 DNA follows: TGTGCCAGCAGTGGGGTCCAGGCAGCTGGCTACACCTTC.

This clonotype was counted at least ten times. The chain is built from TRBV6-1 and TRBJ2-5; the D gene is possibly TRBD1 (6 bases). The CDR3 length is 14 residues. The germline CDR1 and CDR2 sequences are MNHNS and SASEGT. Trimming shortened V by 10 bases and J by 4 bases, and 19 bases separated the two germline ends. Here the CDR3 reads CATGARPSGETQYF. In nucleotides, the CDR3 is TGTGCCACAGGGGCCCGACCCAGCGGAGAGACCCAGTACTTC.

In this sample, this clonotype turned up many times. The rearrangement joins TRBV28 to TRBJ2-1; no firm D call. The CDR3 is made up of 13 amino acids. Trimming removed 4 bases from V and 4 bases from J, with 8 bases in between. Germline V gene sequence: CDR1 MDHEN, CDR2 SYDVKM. CDR3 sequence reads: CASSSHGYNEQFF. CDR3 nucleotides: TGTGCCAGCAGTTCGCATGGGTACAATGAGCAGTTCTTC. Full variable domain (remainder filled in from reference TRBV28 and TRBJ2-1): DVKVTQSSRYLVKRTGEKVFLECVQDMDHENMFWYRQDPGLGLRLIYFSYDVKMKEKGDIPEGYSVSREKKERFSLILESASTNQTSMYLCASSSHGYNEQFFGPGTRLTVL.

This clonotype was detected ten times or more. The CDR3 region is CAISGADRGQETQYF. The CDR3 bases are TGTGCCATCAGTGGGGCGGACAGGGGGCAAGAGACCCAGTACTTC. The chain links TRBV10-3 to TRBJ2-5; 10 bases map to TRBD1. Germline V gene sequence: CDR1 ENHRY, CDR2 SYGVKD. The CDR3 contains 15 residues. The J segment lost 2 bases and the V segment lost 4 bases, leaving 4 bases of the junction unmatched.

The J gene is TRBJ2-4, the V gene TRBV19; TRBD1 might be the D (6 bases). This CDR3 is built from 16 residues. The germline V gene encodes CDR1 LNHDA and CDR2 SQIVND (reference sequence). V lost 4 bases and J lost 4, with 17 bases in between. CDR3 protein: CASSNRVSGVKNIQYF. In DNA form, the CDR3 reads TGTGCCAGTAGTAACCGGGTGTCAGGGGTAAAAAACATTCAGTACTTC. The variable domain in full, with the rest retrieved from reference TRBV19 and TRBJ2-4, is DGGITQSPKYLFRKEGQNVTLSCEQNLNHDAMYWYRQDPGQGLRLIYYSQIVNDFQKGDIAEGYSVSREKKESFPLTVTSAQKNPTAFYLCASSNRVSGVKNIQYFGAGTRLSVL.

This clonotype was counted ten times or more. CDR3 amino acids: CSAGQGAHQYV. The CDR3 coding sequence is TGCAGTGCTGGACAGGGGGCGCATCAGTACGTC. The genes are TRBV20-1 and TRBJ2-7; 11 nucleotides match TRBD1. There are 11 residues in the CDR3. Germline loops: CDR1 DFQATT, CDR2 SNEGSKA (reference sequence). Trimming took 5 bases from V and 10 from J; bases not matched to a gene: 4.